The clone carrying this TCR beta chain was seen more than once but under ten times. The CDR3 length is 17 residues. The ends lost 2 bases at V and 5 bases at J; junction bases unmatched: 13. Germline CDR1 reads MNHEY; CDR2 reads SMNVEV (reference sequence). The data originate from a study of blood T cell repertoires in COVID-19. About the research overall: Material from acute and convalescent COVID-19 was sourced from the United States, Italy and Spain. PBMCs, B-cell-depleted T cells, or T cells provided the cDNA or gDNA that made up the material.

Authors' processing steps: Scientists estimated how many nucleated cells there were by amplifying reference gene primers. Only in-frame clones appear in the TCRdb table, and some are missing; sequencing was by immunoSEQ multiplex PCR. V and J calls plus clone size are reproduced from that table; the DNA served to infer D and trimming. This table holds 250,000 to 300,000 clones, roughly 90% found once. Input material: peripheral blood. The origin of this receptor is a woman in her 50s who had recovered from COVID-19. V and J are TRBV27 and TRBJ2-5, with 8 bases lining up with TRBD2. The CDR3 bases are TGTGCCAGCAGTTTACCCCCAGCGGGAGAGCCTCGGGAGACCCAGTACTTC. Translating gives CASSLPPAGEPRETQYF.